Each of the 20 T cell receptor beta chains below was sequenced from the same sample in a study of blood T cell repertoires in COVID-19. Here immunoSEQ multiplex PCR was the method, and the copy in TCRdb shows in-frame clones only, minus some. The sample lists more than 80,000 clones, around 85% occurring once. The sample taken for sequencing was peripheral blood. The origin of the receptors is a woman aged 60-75 years with COVID-19, enrolled during active disease.

This clone was observed once. V usage is TRBV20-1 and J usage is TRBJ1-2; D is undetermined. Trimming removed 3 bases at V and 4 bases at J, with 9 bases between. This CDR3 has 12 amino acids. In germline, CDR1 is DFQATT, CDR2 SNEGSKA (reference sequence). Here the CDR3 DNA reads TGCAGTGCTAGTGGAGGTGGCTATGGCTACACCTTC. This encodes CSASGGGYGYTF.

As DNA, the CDR3 is TGTGCCATCAGTGAGTCCAGGGATCAAGGGGAAAAACTGTTTTTT. This encodes CAISESRDQGEKLFF. The gene calls are TRBV10-3 and TRBJ1-4; D might be TRBD1 (5 bases). Germline assignment: CDR1 ENHRY and CDR2 SYGVKD. The CDR3 runs to 15 residues. Between the trimmed V and J ends, which lost 0 bases and 8 bases, there was a span of 13 bases.

J is TRBJ2-1 and V is TRBV4-2, with 10 bases lining up with TRBD2. The CDR3 runs 16 residues. The germline V gene has CDR1 LGHNA and CDR2 YNFKEQ. With 1 base clipped from V and 2 bases from J, the junction kept 2 bases outside the gene matches. The DNA of the CDR3 is TGTGCCAGCAGCCAAGGTAGCGGGGGGCCCTACAATGAGCAGTTCTTC. Protein sequence: CASSQGSGGPYNEQFF.

V usage is TRBV9 and J usage is TRBJ2-2, with a weak D call TRBD2 (5 bases). The CDR3 is 17 residues long. The V end lost 0 bases, the J end lost 4 bases, and 16 bases lay between the germline ends. CDR1 and CDR2 from the germline V gene are SGDLS and YYNGEE. The CDR3 bases are TGTGCCAGCAGCGTAGGGCGTGGAGGTCAGCCCACCGGGGAGCTGTTTTTT. It specifies CASSVGRGGQPTGELFF.

The chain has TRBV15 and TRBJ2-1; 7 bases fit TRBD2. Losses at the gene ends were 7 bases for V and 2 bases for J; bases not matched to a gene: 5. The CDR3 is 14 amino acids. CDR1 is LNHNV and CDR2 is YYDKDF in the germline V gene (reference sequence). The CDR3 nucleotides are TGTGCCACCAAGCGGGGTGGGACCTACAATGAGCAGTTCTTC. This translates into CATKRGGTYNEQFF.

The chain couples TRBV4-1 to TRBJ1-2; TRBD1 agrees at 8 bases. Germline V gene sequence: CDR1 MGHRA, CDR2 YSYEKL. This CDR3 spans 15 amino acids. V lost 4 bases, J lost 3 bases, and 7 bases stayed unmatched. CDR3 in DNA: TGCGCCAGCAGCCTCATACCGGGACAGGACTATGGCTACACCTTC. Protein: CASSLIPGQDYGYTF.

The chain has TRBV7-2 and TRBJ1-6; maybe TRBD1 (5 bases). V gave up 4 bases and J gave up 7 bases, with 14 bases separating them. The CDR3 consists of 15 residues. Per the germline V gene, CDR1 is SGHTA and CDR2 is FQGNSA. DNA of the CDR3: TGTGCCAGCAGCTACCTTCGGGGGGGAAATTCACCCCTCCACTTT. It codes for CASSYLRGGNSPLHF.

This CDR3 reads CAWSGGRGRETQYF. CDR3 DNA sequence: TGTGCCTGGAGTGGGGGCAGGGGGCGGGAGACCCAGTACTTC. The gene calls are TRBV30 and TRBJ2-5; 8 nucleotides align to TRBD1. Losses at the gene ends were 1 base for V and 5 bases for J; bases not matched to a gene: 6. The CDR3 is 14 amino acids. CDR1 GTSNPN and CDR2 SVGIG come from the germline V gene (reference sequence).

The chain has TRBV6-5 and TRBJ1-4; 8 bases are a match to TRBD1. The germline V gene has CDR1 MNHEY and CDR2 SVGAGI. The CDR3 runs to 15 residues. V shed 8 bases and J 7 bases; nucleotides not matched to a gene: 12. The CDR3 is CASAPATGGREKLFF. CDR3 coding DNA: TGTGCCAGCGCCCCCGCCACAGGGGGGCGTGAAAAACTGTTTTTT.

The genes are TRBV5-6 and TRBJ2-3; 9 bases match TRBD1. V shed 2 bases, J shed 1 base, and the junction held 5 bases outside the gene matches. Germline loops: CDR1 SGHDT, CDR2 YYEEEE. CDR3 length equals 16 residues. The CDR3 region is CASSLRTGDRTDTQYF. In DNA form, the CDR3 reads TGTGCCAGCAGCTTACGGACAGGGGATCGCACAGATACGCAGTATTTT.

V usage is TRBV7-9 and J usage is TRBJ2-2, with 9 bases identical to TRBD1. CDR3 length: 13 residues. CDR1 and CDR2 from the germline V gene are SEHNR and FQNEAQ (reference sequence). This chain's CDR3 is CGGQGRSTGELFF. For the CDR3, the DNA is TGTGGCGGACAGGGGCGGAGCACCGGGGAGCTGTTTTTT.

V gene TRBV7-2 combines with J gene TRBJ1-5; the D gene is possibly TRBD1 (5 bases). The CDR3 consists of 15 residues. V gave up 0 bases and J gave up 4 bases, with 10 bases separating them. From germline, CDR1 is SGHTA and CDR2 FQGNSA. The chain's CDR3 is CASSLAAGQNQPQHF. The CDR3 DNA is TGTGCCAGCAGCTTAGCGGCAGGGCAAAATCAGCCCCAGCATTTT. The entire variable domain, with the rest obtained from reference TRBV7-2 and TRBJ1-5, is as follows: GAGVSQSPSNKVTEKGKDVELRCDPISGHTALYWYRQSLGQGLEFLIYFQGNSAPDKSGLPSDRFSAERTGGSVSTLTIQRTQQEDSAVYLCASSLAAGQNQPQHFGDGTRLSIL.

This clone has a handful of counts. The V and J genes are TRBV5-1 and TRBJ1-1; 8 positions match TRBD1. The trim removed 4 bases at V and 6 bases at J, leaving 5 bases unmatched. The germline gives CDR1 SGHRS, CDR2 YFSETQ. The CDR3 runs to 13 residues. CDR3 DNA: TGCGCCAGCAGCATGGGACAGGCTGCTGAAGCTTTCTTT. Translation: CASSMGQAAEAFF.

J is TRBJ1-6 and V is TRBV5-6, with D unclear. Between the trimmed V and J ends, which lost 0 bases and 8 bases, there was a span of 9 bases. Germline lookup yields CDR1 SGHDT and CDR2 YYEEEE. The CDR3 has 14 residues. The CDR3 spells CASSLGQVHSPLHF. The CDR3 DNA reads TGTGCCAGCAGCTTGGGCCAGGTCCATTCACCCCTCCACTTT.

Worth noting for this clone: Additional DNA sequences in this sample encode the identical CDR3. The gene calls are TRBV19 and TRBJ1-1; D not resolved. This CDR3 region has 13 residues. In germline, CDR1 is LNHDA, CDR2 SQIVND (reference sequence). Trimming took off 4 bases at V and 5 bases at J, with 11 bases between the two ends. CDR3 DNA sequence: TGTGCCAGTAGTACGATCCGAGGGACTGAAGCTTTCTTT. It specifies CASSTIRGTEAFF. The full variable domain, with the rest looked up from reference TRBV19 and TRBJ1-1, is DGGITQSPKYLFRKEGQNVTLSCEQNLNHDAMYWYRQDPGQGLRLIYYSQIVNDFQKGDIAEGYSVSREKKESFPLTVTSAQKNPTAFYLCASSTIRGTEAFFGQGTRLTVV.

The gene calls are TRBV13 and TRBJ2-7, with D perhaps TRBD1 (5 bases). Germline V gene data show CDR1 as PRHDT and CDR2 as FYEKMQ (reference sequence). V lost 4 bases and J 0 bases, leaving 13 bases between the germline ends. The CDR3 has 15 amino acids. The DNA of the CDR3 is TGTGCCAGCAGCTCCTGGACAAGGAACTCCTACGAGCAGTACTTC. Protein product: CASSSWTRNSYEQYF.

The chain recombines TRBV12-5 with TRBJ2-2, with D possibly being TRBD2 (5 bases). V was shortened by 0 bases and J by 2 bases, with 7 bases between the two germline ends. CDR3 size: 15 residues. From germline, CDR1 is LGHNT and CDR2 FRNRAP. The CDR3 reads CASGLVRTNTGELFF. The CDR3 region has the DNA TGTGCTAGTGGTTTGGTAAGGACTAACACCGGGGAGCTGTTTTTT.

This clone appeared a single time. The chain couples TRBV12-3 or TRBV12-4 to TRBJ2-7, with 9 positions matching TRBD1. The CDR3 length is 13 residues. The junction had 6 bases not matched to a gene; V was cut back by 6 bases and J by 6 bases. This CDR3 reads CASRGTGKAEQYF. The CDR3 nucleotides read TGTGCCAGCAGGGGGACAGGGAAGGCCGAGCAGTACTTC.

This chain joins TRBV7-2 and TRBJ2-2, with D unresolved. V shed 2 bases and J shed 2 bases, with 3 bases lying between them. The germline V gene has CDR1 SGHTA and CDR2 FQGNSA. The CDR3 sequence is 13 residues long. The DNA of the CDR3 is TGTGCCAGCAGCTTACTTAACACCGGGGAGCTGTTTTTT. Its translation: CASSLLNTGELFF.

The chain employs TRBV11-2 and TRBJ2-7, with D tentatively TRBD1 (6 bases). The length of the CDR3 is 14 residues. V lost 1 base to trimming and J lost 5 bases, with 12 bases between them. The V gene's germline CDR1 is SGHAT and CDR2 FQNNGV. CDR3: CASSLVQGTHEQYF. CDR3 bases: TGTGCCAGCAGCTTAGTACAGGGTACCCACGAGCAGTACTTC.